This TCR beta chain was observed in a study of T cell responses to AZD1222 COVID-19 vaccine. Sequencing used immunoSEQ multiplex PCR; TCRdb keeps in-frame clones, though not all of them. The top ten hold about a tenth of the sample, which has roughly 150,000 clones, about nine tenths seen once. On this clone: The antigen is not known.

CDR1 and CDR2 (germline): MNHEY, SVGAGI. The CDR3 consists of 14 residues. J lost 2 bases, V lost 6 bases, and 6 bases had no gene match. Study-wide results and limits: Only five to seven AZD1222 recipients were seropositive at baseline.

Sequenced here: peripheral blood, sampled 28 days after the second AZD1222 dose. The TCR was taken from an adult who received the AZD1222 COVID-19 vaccine. The chain recombines TRBV6-5 with TRBJ2-5; 7 bases line up with TRBD1. The CDR3 DNA follows: TGTGCCAGCAGCATGGGACAGATTCAAGAGACCCAGTACTTC. Amino acids: CASSMGQIQETQYF.